This T cell receptor beta chain was retrieved from a study of cytomegalovirus exposure and HLA in healthy donors. Study-wide points: Roughly even sequencing depth across donors was the assumption behind the presence/absence analyses.

Details on this clone: Its antigen is unidentified.

The PCR had 60 Vbeta and 13 Jbeta primers. Methods used by the authors: In a later analysis, of roughly 73 million unique beta chains, about 10 million appeared in at least two donors. Sequencing used immunoSEQ multiplex PCR; TCRdb keeps in-frame clones, though not all of them. The DNA was the basis for D and trimming; V, J and clone size are from that table. The data contain some 45,000 clones, approximately 55% of them seen just once; the ten biggest clones take up about an eighth. This TCR came from a human donor in good health. Sequencing was done on a sample of PBMCs.

CDR3 nucleotides: TGTGCCAGCAGCGGGAGCTCGTACGAGCAGTACTTC. Protein product: CASSGSSYEQYF. This sequence joins TRBV18 and TRBJ2-7, with 8 bases that match TRBD2. J was trimmed by 4 bases and V by 8 bases; bases with no gene match: 4. This CDR3 contains 12 residues. Germline V gives CDR1 KGHSH, CDR2 LQKENI.